This TCR beta chain was identified in a study of shared T cell receptors in the human thymus. The V gene lost 3 bases and the J gene lost 3 bases, with 9 bases spanning the gap. The CDR3 consists of 13 residues. Per germline, CDR1 MNHNS and CDR2 SASEGT. The assay was immunoSEQ multiplex PCR, and TCRdb's table has in-frame clones only and misses some. The table has hundreds of thousands of clones, 70% to 90% seen once; the top ten hold approximately 0.0097%. This sample also appeared in a second study, on human thymus T cells.

Sequences were obtained from thymocytes. This receptor was taken from a boy younger than two with a congenital heart defect. This chain joins TRBV6-1 and TRBJ2-7; tentatively, D is TRBD2 (6 bases). As DNA, the CDR3 is TGTGCCAGCAGTGATGGAGGGCGCTACGAGCAGTACTTC. Protein sequence: CASSDGGRYEQYF.